This TCR beta chain emerged from a study of blood T cells in healthy people across ages. Broader study findings: Unknown CMV status may confound age-related changes in expanded clones.

In regard to this clonotype: Antigen unknown.

The V end was cut by 6 bases, the J end by 2 bases, with 17 bases between. CDR3 length: 15 amino acids. Germline lookup yields CDR1 LNHNV and CDR2 YYDKDF (reference sequence). Sample-barcoded 5' priming and a J-beta primer mix drove a second PCR of roughly 7 to 11 cycles. The yield of each sample was at least 2.5 million CDR3-containing paired-end reads. A single record per CDR3 protein comes from TCRdb applying MiXCR to the 5' RACE reads. The top ten hold under 8.5% of the sample, which has around 1.5 million distinct CDR3 sequences, roughly 60% seen once. Sequenced material: blood. The V call is TRBV15, the J call TRBJ2-7, with D possibly being TRBD1 or TRBD2 (6 bases each). The receptor's source is a man aged 18-30 years in good health. CDR3 region: CATRSGLNRAYEQYF. The CDR3 DNA sequence: TGTGCCACCAGAAGCGGGCTGAACAGGGCCTACGAGCAGTACTTC.